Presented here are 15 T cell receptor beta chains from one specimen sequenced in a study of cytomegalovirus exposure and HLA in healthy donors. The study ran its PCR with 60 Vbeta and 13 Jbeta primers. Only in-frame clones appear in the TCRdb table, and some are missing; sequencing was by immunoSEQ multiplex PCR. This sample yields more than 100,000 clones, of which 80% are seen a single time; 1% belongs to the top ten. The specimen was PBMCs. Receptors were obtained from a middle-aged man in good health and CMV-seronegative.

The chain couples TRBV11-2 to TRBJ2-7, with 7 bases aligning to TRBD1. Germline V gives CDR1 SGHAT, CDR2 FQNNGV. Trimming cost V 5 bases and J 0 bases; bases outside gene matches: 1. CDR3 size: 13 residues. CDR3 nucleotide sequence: TGTGCCAGCAGCAGACAGGGCTCCTACGAGCAGTACTTC. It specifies CASSRQGSYEQYF. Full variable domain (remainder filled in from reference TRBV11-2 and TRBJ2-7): EAGVAQSPRYKIIEKRQSVAFWCNPISGHATLYWYQQILGQGPKLLIQFQNNGVVDDSQLPKDRFSAERLKGVDSTLKIQPAKLEDSAVYLCASSRQGSYEQYFGPGTRLTVT.

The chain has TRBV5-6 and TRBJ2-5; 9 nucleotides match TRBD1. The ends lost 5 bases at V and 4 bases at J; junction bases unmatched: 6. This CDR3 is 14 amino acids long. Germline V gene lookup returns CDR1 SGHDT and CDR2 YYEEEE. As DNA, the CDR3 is TGTGCCAGCAGTCTCGGGACAGGGATAGAGACCCAGTACTTC. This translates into CASSLGTGIETQYF.

The CDR3 loop reads CASSLAGGVVTGELFF. As DNA, the CDR3 is TGTGCCAGCAGCTTAGCAGGGGGCGTTGTCACCGGGGAGCTGTTTTTT. V is TRBV7-7 and J is TRBJ2-2; TRBD1 matches 7 bases. This CDR3 spans 16 amino acids. Germline CDR1 reads SSHAT; CDR2 reads FNYEAQ (reference sequence). The junction had 5 bases not matched to a gene; V was cut back by 0 bases and J by 4 bases.

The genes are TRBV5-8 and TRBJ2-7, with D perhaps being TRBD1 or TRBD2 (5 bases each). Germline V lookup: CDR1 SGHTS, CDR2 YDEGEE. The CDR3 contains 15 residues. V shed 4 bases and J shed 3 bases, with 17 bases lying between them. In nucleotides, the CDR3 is TGTGCCAGCAGCGTGGGACCAGGGATGGTCTACGAGCAGTACTTC. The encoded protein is CASSVGPGMVYEQYF.

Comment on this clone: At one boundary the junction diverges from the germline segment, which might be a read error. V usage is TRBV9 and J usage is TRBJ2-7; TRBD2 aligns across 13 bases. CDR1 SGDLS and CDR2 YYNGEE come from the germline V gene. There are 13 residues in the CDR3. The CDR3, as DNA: TGTGCCAGCAGCGTTGGGACTAGCGGGACTCCCCTTTTC. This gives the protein CASSVGTSGTPLF.

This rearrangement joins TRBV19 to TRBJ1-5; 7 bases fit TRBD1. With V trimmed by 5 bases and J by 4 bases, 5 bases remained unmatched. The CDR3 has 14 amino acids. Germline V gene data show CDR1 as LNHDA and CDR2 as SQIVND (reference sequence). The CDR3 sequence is CASSVRDSNQPQHF. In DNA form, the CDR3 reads TGTGCCAGTAGTGTCCGGGACAGTAATCAGCCCCAGCATTTT. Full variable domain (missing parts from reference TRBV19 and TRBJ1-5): DGGITQSPKYLFRKEGQNVTLSCEQNLNHDAMYWYRQDPGQGLRLIYYSQIVNDFQKGDIAEGYSVSREKKESFPLTVTSAQKNPTAFYLCASSVRDSNQPQHFGDGTRLSIL.

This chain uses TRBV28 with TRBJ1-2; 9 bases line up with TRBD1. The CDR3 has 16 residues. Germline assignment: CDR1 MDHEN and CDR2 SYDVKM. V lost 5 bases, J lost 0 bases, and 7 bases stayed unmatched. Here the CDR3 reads CASSAQGQGANYGYTF. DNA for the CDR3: TGTGCCAGCAGTGCCCAGGGACAGGGAGCTAACTATGGCTACACCTTC.

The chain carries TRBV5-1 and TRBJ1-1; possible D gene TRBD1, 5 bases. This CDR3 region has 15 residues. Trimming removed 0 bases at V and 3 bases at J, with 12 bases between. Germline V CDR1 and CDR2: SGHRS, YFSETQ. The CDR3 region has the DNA TGCGCCAGCAGCTTGGTTATCGGGGGGGACACTGAAGCTTTCTTT. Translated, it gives CASSLVIGGDTEAFF.

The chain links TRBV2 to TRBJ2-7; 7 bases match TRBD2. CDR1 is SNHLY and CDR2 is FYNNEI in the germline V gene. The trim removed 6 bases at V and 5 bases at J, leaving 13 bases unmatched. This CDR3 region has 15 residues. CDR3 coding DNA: TGTGCCAGCAGCCTCAATATCCAGGGAGGGAACGAGCAGTACTTC. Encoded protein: CASSLNIQGGNEQYF.

The CDR3 DNA is TGTGCCAGCAGCTTAGGGGAAACTAGCTCTGGGGCCAACGTCCTGACTTTC. Amino acids: CASSLGETSSGANVLTF. The rearrangement uses TRBV11-2 and TRBJ2-6; D may be TRBD2 (5 bases). V was pared by 1 base and J by 0 bases, with 10 bases between. Germline loops: CDR1 SGHAT, CDR2 FQNNGV. The CDR3 runs 17 residues.

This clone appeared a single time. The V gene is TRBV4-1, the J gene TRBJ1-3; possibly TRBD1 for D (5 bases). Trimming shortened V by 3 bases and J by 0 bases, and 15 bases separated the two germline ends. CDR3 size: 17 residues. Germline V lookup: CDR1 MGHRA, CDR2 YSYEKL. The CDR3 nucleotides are TGCGCCAGCAGCCAGGCCGCGGGACTCTTCTCTGGAAACACCATATATTTT. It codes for CASSQAAGLFSGNTIYF.

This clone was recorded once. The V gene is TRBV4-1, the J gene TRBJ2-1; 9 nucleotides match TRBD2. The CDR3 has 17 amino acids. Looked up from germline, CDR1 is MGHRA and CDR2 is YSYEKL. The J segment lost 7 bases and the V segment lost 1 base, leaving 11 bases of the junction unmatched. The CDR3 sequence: CASSQVKAGGWRNEQFF. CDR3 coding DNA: TGCGCCAGCAGCCAAGTAAAAGCGGGAGGTTGGCGGAATGAGCAGTTCTTC.

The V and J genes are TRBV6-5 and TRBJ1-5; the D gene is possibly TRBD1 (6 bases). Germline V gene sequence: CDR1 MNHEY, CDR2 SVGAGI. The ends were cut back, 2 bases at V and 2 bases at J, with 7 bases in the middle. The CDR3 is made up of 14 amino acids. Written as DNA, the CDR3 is TGTGCCAGCAGTTACAGACAGGGCAATCAGCCCCAGCATTTT. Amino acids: CASSYRQGNQPQHF.

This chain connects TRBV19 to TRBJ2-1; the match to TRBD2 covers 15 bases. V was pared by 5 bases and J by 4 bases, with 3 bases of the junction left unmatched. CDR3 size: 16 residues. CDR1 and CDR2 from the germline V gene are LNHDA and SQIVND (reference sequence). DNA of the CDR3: TGTGCCAGTAGTGTCGGACTAGCGGGGGGGTACAATGAGCAGTTCTTC. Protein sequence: CASSVGLAGGYNEQFF.

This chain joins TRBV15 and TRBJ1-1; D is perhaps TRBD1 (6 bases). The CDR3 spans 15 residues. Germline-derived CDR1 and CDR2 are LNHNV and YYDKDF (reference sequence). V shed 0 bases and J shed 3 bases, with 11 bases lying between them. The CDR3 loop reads CATSRDTGKDTEAFF. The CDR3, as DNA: TGTGCCACCAGCAGAGATACAGGGAAGGACACTGAAGCTTTCTTT.